This TCR beta chain was captured in a study of shared clonotypes between healthy human individuals. The CDR3 covers 14 residues. V dropped 2 bases and J dropped 4 bases, with 9 bases sitting between them. The germline V gene encodes CDR1 MNHEY and CDR2 SMNVEV (reference sequence). It was at deep level that the assay was run. Sequencing was performed with immunoSEQ multiplex PCR; in TCRdb, only in-frame clones are kept and a portion is missing. This table has roughly 2,500,000 clones, roughly 93% appearing once. This TCR was sampled from a young man in good health. Some clones in this sample may be carry-over from other donors' samples. The chain carries TRBV27 and TRBJ2-1; D gene unclear. The sequenced sample was naive CD4+ T cells from PBMCs. This sample's subset: CD45RA+ positively selected. This CDR3 reads CASSLMAGYNEQFF. The CDR3, as DNA: TGTGCCAGCAGTTTAATGGCTGGATACAATGAGCAGTTCTTC.